This is a list of T cell receptor beta chains from one sample in a study of blood T cell repertoires in COVID-19. Using immunoSEQ multiplex PCR, the repertoire was profiled, and TCRdb retains in-frame clones only, with some absent. The data contain about 240,000 clones, around four fifths of them singletons. Sequencing was performed on peripheral blood. These receptors were taken from a woman aged 55-69 years with active or convalescent COVID-19. CDR3s include the opening cysteine and the closing phenylalanine or tryptophan. Each record gives: J gene, clone size, V gene, D gene, CDR3 protein, CDR3 DNA. D genes are given only for firm matches. Clone size is stated in some rows and not others, as once, few, many or a class when expanded.

TRBJ1-1	once	TRBV6-4	TRBD1	CASSDERDREGVTEAFF	TGTGCCAGCAGTGACGAAAGGGACAGGGAGGGGGTCACTGAAGCTTTCTTT
TRBJ2-3	-	TRBV10-2	-	CASSEAVDTQYF	TGCGCCAGCAGTGAGGCGGTAGATACGCAGTATTTT
TRBJ2-3	once	TRBV20-1	TRBD2	CSASRPGLASDTQYF	TGCAGTGCTAGTCGTCCGGGACTAGCTTCAGATACGCAGTATTTT
TRBJ1-2	-	TRBV6-1	-	CASSEARGQSYGYTF	TGTGCCAGCAGTGAAGCGAGGGGACAATCCTATGGCTACACCTTC
TRBJ1-2	-	TRBV3-1/TRBV3-2	-	CASSQEGGGYGYTF	TGTGCCAGCAGCCAAGAGGGAGGGGGATATGGCTACACCTTC
TRBJ1-6	-	TRBV10-1	-	CASSGGPANSPLHF	TGCGCCAGCAGTGGGGGGCCCGCCAATTCACCCCTCCACTTT
TRBJ2-7	-	TRBV6-5	-	CASMTGGSFYEQYF	TGTGCCAGCATGACGGGGGGCTCATTCTACGAGCAGTACTTC
TRBJ1-2	-	TRBV7-9	-	CASSLTGRGYTF	TGTGCCAGCAGCTTAACAGGGCGAGGCTACACCTTC
TRBJ2-7	few	TRBV4-1	-	CASSQDVRDTYEQYF	TGCGCCAGCAGCCAAGATGTACGGGACACCTACGAGCAGTACTTC
TRBJ2-2	-	TRBV7-3	-	CASRRQGGELFF	TGTGCCAGCAGGCGGCAGGGCGGGGAGCTGTTTTTT
TRBJ1-1	-	TRBV19	-	CASSRGGLNTEAFF	TGTGCCAGTAGTCGGGGGGGGTTGAACACTGAAGCTTTCTTT
TRBJ2-7	-	TRBV6-4	-	CASILSRATGQSYEQYF	TGTGCCAGCATCTTATCCCGGGCGACTGGACAGTCCTACGAGCAGTACTTC
TRBJ1-5	-	TRBV5-6	-	CASSPYYSNQPQHF	TGTGCCAGCAGCCCTTATTATAGCAATCAGCCCCAGCATTTT
TRBJ2-7	-	TRBV7-2	-	CASSFRGSGEQYF	TGTGCCAGCAGCTTTCGGGGGTCGGGCGAGCAGTACTTC
TRBJ1-4	-	TRBV6-1	-	CASSDRGEKLFF	TGTGCCAGCAGTGACCGGGGAGAAAAACTGTTTTTT
TRBJ1-2	-	TRBV30	-	CAWSAGGYGYTF	TGTGCCTGGAGTGCTGGAGGTTATGGCTACACCTTC
TRBJ2-7	few	TRBV28	-	CASSTEAAFQAYEQYF	TGTGCCAGCAGTACGGAAGCAGCCTTTCAGGCCTACGAGCAGTACTTC
TRBJ1-5	-	TRBV30	-	CAWSVGRVSNQPQHF	TGTGCCTGGAGTGTAGGCAGGGTTAGCAATCAGCCCCAGCATTTT
TRBJ2-5	-	TRBV5-8	TRBD1	CASSFTGGQETQYF	TGTGCCAGCAGCTTTACAGGGGGCCAAGAGACCCAGTACTTC
TRBJ2-5	-	TRBV7-7	TRBD2	CASSFRGGDQETQYF	TGTGCCAGCAGTTTCCGGGGGGGCGACCAAGAGACCCAGTACTTC
TRBJ2-3	-	TRBV7-9	-	CASSLGGPLSTDTQYF	TGTGCCAGCAGCTTAGGAGGCCCTCTTAGCACAGATACGCAGTATTTT
TRBJ1-4	-	TRBV7-2	-	CASSFREKLFF	TGTGCCAGCAGCTTTCGGGAAAAACTGTTTTTT
TRBJ1-5	-	TRBV19	-	CASSPTLGAASNQPQHF	TGTGCCAGTAGTCCGACGTTAGGGGCGGCGAGCAATCAGCCCCAGCATTTT
TRBJ1-2	-	TRBV15	-	CATSPEGTRGYTF	TGTGCCACCAGTCCTGAGGGGACACGGGGCTACACCTTC
TRBJ1-5	-	TRBV2	-	CASLKQGGSNQPQHF	TGTGCCAGCCTAAAACAGGGCGGGAGCAATCAGCCCCAGCATTTT
TRBJ2-1	-	TRBV7-7	-	CASSSGLQDYNEQFF	TGTGCTAGCAGCTCTGGACTACAAGACTACAATGAGCAGTTCTTC
TRBJ2-5	many	TRBV7-9	TRBD1	CASRAGTGGFQETQYF	TGTGCCAGCAGGGCTGGGACAGGGGGGTTCCAAGAGACCCAGTACTTC
TRBJ2-7	-	TRBV7-8	TRBD1	CASSLEGTGGYEQYF	TGTGCCAGCAGCTTAGAGGGAACAGGGGGCTACGAGCAGTACTTC
TRBJ1-2	-	TRBV30	-	CAWRSYGYTF	TGTGCCTGGAGGAGCTATGGCTACACCTTC
TRBJ2-6	-	TRBV7-6	-	CASSRQGPGANVLTF	TGTGCCAGCAGCCGCCAGGGGCCCGGGGCCAACGTCCTGACTTTC
TRBJ2-7	-	TRBV6-5	TRBD1	CASSYGDRVDEQYF	TGTGCCAGCAGTTACGGGGACAGGGTCGACGAGCAGTACTTC
TRBJ1-2	-	TRBV7-3	-	CASSPAGSHNGYTF	TGTGCCAGCAGCCCTGCCGGGTCCCATAATGGCTACACCTTC
TRBJ1-2	-	TRBV7-2	TRBD1	CASSFLGQVRQGYTF	TGTGCCAGCAGCTTCCTAGGACAGGTCAGACAAGGCTACACCTTC
TRBJ2-1	-	TRBV11-2	TRBD2	CASSPPGLAGGISINEQFF	TGTGCCAGCAGCCCCCCGGGACTAGCGGGGGGGATCTCCATCAATGAGCAGTTCTTC
TRBJ2-7	-	TRBV2	-	CASSVEGYEQYF	TGTGCCAGCAGTGTAGAGGGTTACGAGCAGTACTTC
TRBJ1-3	-	TRBV9	-	CASSPKGGGSGNTIYF	TGTGCCAGCAGCCCCAAGGGGGGGGGCTCTGGAAACACCATATATTTT
TRBJ1-2	-	TRBV27	TRBD1	CASSSGQFDGYTF	TGTGCCAGCAGTTCGGGACAGTTTGATGGCTACACCTTC
TRBJ2-7	-	TRBV5-3	-	CARGEGGSYEQYF	TGTGCCAGAGGGGAGGGGGGCTCCTACGAGCAGTACTTC
TRBJ2-2	once	TRBV5-1	-	CASSLWGENTGELFF	TGCGCCAGCAGCTTGTGGGGGGAGAACACCGGGGAGCTGTTTTTT
TRBJ2-7	-	TRBV18	TRBD2	CASSPQSGGAHNSYEQYF	TGTGCCAGCTCACCGCAGTCCGGGGGGGCCCACAACTCCTACGAGCAGTACTTC
TRBJ2-3	-	TRBV7-3	-	CASSFGGSADTQYF	TGTGCCAGCAGCTTTGGGGGCTCCGCGGATACGCAGTATTTT
TRBJ2-3	-	TRBV18	-	CASSPAGGTDTQYF	TGTGCCAGCTCACCAGCAGGGGGCACAGATACGCAGTATTTT
TRBJ2-1	-	TRBV7-2	-	CASSQMSRGNYYNEQFF	TGTGCCAGCAGCCAAATGTCTCGGGGGAACTACTACAATGAGCAGTTCTTC
TRBJ1-1	few	TRBV25-1	-	CASSEEVENTEAFF	TGTGCCAGCAGTGAAGAGGTGGAGAACACTGAAGCTTTCTTT
TRBJ2-5	-	TRBV5-1	-	CASTPFKESYSQETQYF	TGCGCCAGCACCCCGTTCAAGGAGAGTTATTCCCAAGAGACCCAGTACTTC
TRBJ2-3	-	TRBV7-6	-	CASSLGVGLNTDTQYF	TGTGCCAGCAGCTTAGGGGTGGGGCTGAACACAGATACGCAGTATTTT
TRBJ1-2	-	TRBV5-6	TRBD1	CASSAISGGYGYTF	TGTGCCAGCAGCGCTATATCAGGGGGGTATGGCTACACCTTC
TRBJ2-7	-	TRBV6-6	-	CASSFPMQASYEQYF	TGTGCCAGCAGTTTTCCCATGCAGGCTTCCTACGAGCAGTACTTC
TRBJ2-1	once	TRBV6-5	TRBD2	CASSYSGLAGGGEQFF	TGTGCCAGCAGTTACTCAGGACTAGCGGGGGGCGGTGAGCAGTTCTTC
TRBJ1-3	-	TRBV6-6	-	CASSYGQHSGNTIYF	TGTGCCAGCAGTTACGGACAGCACTCTGGAAACACCATATATTTT
TRBJ1-5	-	TRBV6-5	-	CASRLQGGNQPQHF	TGTGCCAGCAGGCTACAGGGTGGCAATCAGCCCCAGCATTTT
TRBJ1-1	-	TRBV7-8	TRBD1	CASSLETGGTTEAFF	TGTGCCAGCAGCTTAGAGACAGGGGGGACCACTGAAGCTTTCTTT
TRBJ2-7	-	TRBV7-3	-	CASSASTGSPSSYEQYF	TGTGCCAGCAGCGCCTCGACAGGTTCCCCCTCCTCCTACGAGCAGTACTTC
TRBJ2-2	-	TRBV6-5	TRBD1	CATRQGDRVGELFF	TGTGCCACCAGACAGGGGGATAGGGTCGGGGAGCTGTTTTTT
TRBJ1-2	-	TRBV2	TRBD1	CASRADRGGNYGYTF	TGTGCCAGCAGAGCAGACAGGGGGGGTAACTATGGCTACACCTTC
TRBJ2-1	-	TRBV5-1	TRBD2	CASSGTSGGPGEQFF	TGCGCCAGCAGTGGTACTAGCGGGGGGCCAGGGGAGCAGTTCTTC
TRBJ1-2	-	TRBV5-1	TRBD1	CASSLTGESGYTF	TGCGCCAGCAGCTTGACAGGGGAAAGTGGCTACACCTTC
TRBJ2-5	-	TRBV5-1	TRBD2	CASSLTISGGIVETQYF	TGCGCCAGCAGCTTAACAATTAGCGGGGGTATCGTAGAGACCCAGTACTTC
TRBJ1-1	-	TRBV25-1	-	CASSEVGGGKDTEAFF	TGTGCCAGCAGTGAAGTTGGGGGGGGCAAAGACACTGAAGCTTTCTTT